The 31 T cell receptor beta chains below were found in one sample sequenced in a study of vaccination and CD4 T cells after COVID-19. Treatment noted: approximately 11-day PBMC culture with coronavirus spike peptide pools or control peptides (ViraFEST assay). Cultured CD4+ T cell DNA underwent sequencing with the Oncomine TCR Beta short-read assay. Each CDR3 protein gets one entry after TCRdb re-called the PCR reads with MiXCR. Of around 10,000 distinct CDR3 sequences listed, 41% are singletons. These receptors are not linked to any known antigen. The specimen was CD4+ T cells from blood, cultured in vitro. Source of these receptors: a human donor who had recovered from COVID-19.

V usage is TRBV24-1 and J usage is TRBJ2-1; D might be TRBD2 (6 bases). The germline V gene encodes CDR1 KGHDR and CDR2 SFDVKD. CDR3 length: 13 residues. V was cut by 3 bases and J by 9 bases, with 11 bases left in between. DNA for the CDR3: TGTGCCACCAGTGATGAGAGGAGGGGTGAGCAGTTCTTC. This codes for CATSDERRGEQFF.

This clonotype was counted only a few times. This CDR3 is CASRGTAVSPLHF. CDR3 DNA sequence: TGTGCCAGCAGGGGGACGGCGGTTTCACCCCTCCACTTT. The gene calls are TRBV7-9 and TRBJ1-6; tentative D call: TRBD1 (5 bases). Trimming took off 6 bases at V and 9 bases at J, with 12 bases between the two ends. CDR3 size: 13 residues. Germline loops: CDR1 SEHNR, CDR2 FQNEAQ (reference sequence).

Only a few counts were recorded for this clonotype. This chain connects TRBV6-1 to TRBJ1-1; perhaps TRBD1 as D (6 bases). V was cut by 6 bases and J by 4 bases, with 9 bases left in between. Per germline, CDR1 MNHNS and CDR2 SASEGT. CDR3 length: 12 residues. The DNA for the CDR3 is TGTGCCAGCAGGCGGGACATCACTGAAGCTTTCTTT. It encodes CASRRDITEAFF.

The rearrangement links TRBV18 to TRBJ2-2, with 8 bases aligning to TRBD1. The CDR3 has 16 residues. Germline CDR1 KGHSH, CDR2 LQKENI. V shed 0 bases, J shed 6 bases, and the junction held 6 bases outside the gene matches. CDR3: CASSPPAGGEAGELFF. As DNA, the CDR3 is TGTGCCAGCTCACCACCCGCAGGGGGCGAGGCCGGGGAGCTGTTTTTT.

This clonotype was counted a few times. The chain links TRBV5-4 to TRBJ1-2; D gene uncertain. The germline gives CDR1 SGHNT, CDR2 YYREEE (reference sequence). V was cut by 3 bases and J by 5 bases, with 14 bases left in between. The CDR3 consists of 14 residues. The CDR3 is CASSSASQPYGYTF. Here the CDR3 DNA reads TGTGCCAGCAGCTCGGCGTCTCAGCCGTATGGCTACACCTTC.

The CDR3 region has the DNA TGTGCCAGTAGTGGCGTGGAGGGGGTCGGGGCCAACGTCCTGACTTTC. As protein: CASSGVEGVGANVLTF. This rearrangement joins TRBV19 to TRBJ2-6; D assignment may be TRBD1 or TRBD2 (6 bases each). Trimming took off 5 bases at V and 4 bases at J, with 15 bases between the two ends. CDR3 size: 16 residues. CDR1 is LNHDA, CDR2 SQIVND, per germline (reference sequence).

The V and J genes are TRBV7-2 and TRBJ1-6, with a possible D match to TRBD1 (5 bases). Trimming cost V 3 bases and J 7 bases, with 10 bases left between them. The CDR3 sequence is 14 residues long. CDR1 is SGHTA and CDR2 is FQGNSA in the germline V gene. The CDR3 protein is CASSLNRPNSPLHF. In DNA, the CDR3 is TGTGCCAGCAGCTTGAACAGGCCAAATTCACCCCTCCACTTT.

The chain combines TRBV6-1 with TRBJ1-2; TRBD1 matches 9 bases. Germline assignment: CDR1 MNHNS and CDR2 SASEGT. J lost 8 bases, V lost 10 bases, and 8 bases had no gene match. This CDR3 region has 12 residues. The CDR3 DNA reads TGTGCCACTTCGGGACAGGGAGGGGGCTACACCTTC. This sequence encodes CATSGQGGGYTF.

V gene TRBV11-3 combines with J gene TRBJ2-2; 7 positions match TRBD2. The J segment lost 5 bases and the V segment lost 5 bases, leaving 5 bases of the junction unmatched. The CDR3 covers 14 residues. Germline V gene lookup returns CDR1 SGHNT and CDR2 YENEEA. The CDR3 loop reads CASSPGGRTGELFF. CDR3 bases: TGTGCCAGCAGCCCCGGGGGGAGGACCGGGGAGCTGTTTTTT.

The chain links TRBV6-4 to TRBJ2-2; no clear D. This CDR3 contains 13 residues. Looked up from germline, CDR1 is MRHNA and CDR2 is SNTAGT. The V gene lost 3 bases and the J gene lost 2 bases, with 4 bases spanning the gap. The CDR3 loop reads CASSEDNTGELFF. The CDR3 nucleotides are TGTGCCAGCAGTGAGGACAACACCGGGGAGCTGTTTTTT.

This clonotype occurred a few times. This sequence joins TRBV28 and TRBJ1-1, with TRBD1 as a possible D gene (6 bases). Germline assignment: CDR1 MDHEN and CDR2 SYDVKM. The CDR3 has 15 amino acids. V lost 5 bases, J lost 4 bases, and 17 bases lay in between. CDR3 in DNA: TGTGCCAGCAGTGATCGGGGGCACGGGGGCACTGAAGCTTTCTTT. It codes for CASSDRGHGGTEAFF.

The rearrangement uses TRBV12-3 or TRBV12-4 and TRBJ2-2; 9 bases agree with TRBD2. J lost 1 base, V lost 5 bases, and 2 bases had no gene match. This CDR3 spans 15 amino acids. CDR3 nucleotide sequence: TGTGCCAGCAGTCAGACTAGCGGGAACACCGGGGAGCTGTTTTTT. This encodes CASSQTSGNTGELFF.

The V and J genes are TRBV6-1 and TRBJ2-1; TRBD2 aligns across 9 bases. This CDR3 comprises 16 residues. The germline V gene has CDR1 MNHNS and CDR2 SASEGT. V shed 0 bases and J 2 bases; nucleotides not matched to a gene: 2. The CDR3 loop is CASSEASGGAYNEQFF. The CDR3 DNA follows: TGTGCCAGCAGTGAAGCTAGCGGGGGCGCCTACAATGAGCAGTTCTTC.

The V and J genes are TRBV10-2 and TRBJ1-5; D not certain. Germline V lookup: CDR1 WSHSY, CDR2 SAAADI. Trimming removed 4 bases at V and 4 bases at J, with 8 bases between. The CDR3 sequence is 13 residues long. The CDR3 region has the DNA TGCGCCAGCAGTGGGACTGGAAATCAGCCCCAGCATTTT. Protein sequence: CASSGTGNQPQHF.

This clonotype was seen more than once but under ten times. CDR3 amino acids: CASSSPDNYGYTF. The DNA for the CDR3 is TGTGCCAGCAGTTCGCCGGACAACTATGGCTACACCTTC. The chain links TRBV2 to TRBJ1-2, with D hard to call. Trimming took 5 bases from V and 2 from J, leaving 9 bases between them. The CDR3 is made up of 13 amino acids. From germline, CDR1 is SNHLY and CDR2 FYNNEI.

V usage is TRBV11-2 and J usage is TRBJ1-2; D possibly corresponds to TRBD1 (6 bases). The CDR3 runs 14 residues. Looked up from germline, CDR1 is SGHAT and CDR2 is FQNNGV. V was cut by 8 bases and J by 5 bases, with 18 bases left in between. CDR3 nucleotides: TGTGCCAGCTTGGGACCGGGGGGCGATTATGGCTACACCTTC. Amino acids: CASLGPGGDYGYTF.

J is TRBJ2-3 and V is TRBV7-2; D uncertain. The CDR3 has 12 residues. The V gene lost 3 bases and the J gene lost 11 bases, with 12 bases spanning the gap. CDR1 SGHTA and CDR2 FQGNSA come from the germline V gene. The CDR3 DNA is TGTGCCAGCAGCTTCTCTCCGTGGGGGCAGTATTTT. Protein product: CASSFSPWGQYF.

The chain has TRBV5-1 and TRBJ2-3, with 8 positions matching TRBD2. Losses at the gene ends were 3 bases for V and 3 bases for J; bases not matched to a gene: 6. Per germline, CDR1 SGHRS and CDR2 YFSETQ. The CDR3 loop spans 15 amino acids. CDR3: CASSWGLVETDTQYF. The CDR3 coding sequence is TGCGCCAGCAGCTGGGGACTAGTAGAGACAGATACGCAGTATTTT.

V is TRBV27 and J is TRBJ2-5, with 9 nucleotides matching TRBD1. The CDR3 runs 15 residues. V was clipped by 4 bases and J by 4 bases; unmatched bases: 7. The germline V gene has CDR1 MNHEY and CDR2 SMNVEV (reference sequence). This CDR3 reads CASSYGDRARETQYF. The CDR3 nucleotides are TGTGCCAGCAGTTATGGGGACAGGGCTCGAGAGACCCAGTACTTC.

The chain carries TRBV10-3 and TRBJ2-7, with TRBD2 as a possible D gene (6 bases). V lost 8 bases and J 0 bases, leaving 11 bases between the germline ends. Germline assignment: CDR1 ENHRY and CDR2 SYGVKD. There are 13 residues in the CDR3. The CDR3: CAIGTPSSYEQYF. As DNA, the CDR3 is TGTGCCATCGGGACTCCTAGCTCCTACGAGCAGTACTTC.

This clonotype was picked up a small number of times. This rearrangement joins TRBV10-1 to TRBJ2-7; no reliable D call. With 0 bases removed from V and 4 bases from J, the gap between germline ends came to 13 bases. CDR1 is WNHNN and CDR2 is SYGVQD in the germline V gene (reference sequence). The CDR3 length is 15 residues. CDR3 residues: CASSESPAQLYEQYF. CDR3 coding DNA: TGCGCCAGCAGTGAGTCTCCTGCCCAATTATACGAGCAGTACTTC.

The chain employs TRBV20-1 and TRBJ2-7, with a tentative D call TRBD1 (7 bases). CDR3 size: 15 residues. Per germline, CDR1 DFQATT and CDR2 SNEGSKA (reference sequence). Between the trimmed V and J ends, which lost 0 bases and 7 bases, there was a span of 19 bases. CDR3 DNA: TGCAGTGCTAGAGATCCTCGCGAGGGGGCGGGGGAGCAGTACTTC. It encodes CSARDPREGAGEQYF.

The chain recombines TRBV14 with TRBJ2-5; 8 nucleotides line up with TRBD2. Unmatched junction bases numbered 12, after V lost 4 bases and J lost 5 bases. CDR1 is SGHDN, CDR2 FVKESK, per germline. The CDR3 extends over 16 amino acids. The CDR3 bases are TGTGCCAGCAGCCCCCTATGGAGCGGGAGATGGGAGACCCAGTACTTC. Protein product: CASSPLWSGRWETQYF.

The chain uses TRBV12-3 or TRBV12-4 and TRBJ1-1, with 7 bases aligning to TRBD1. This CDR3 region has 14 residues. Trimming cost V 6 bases and J 1 base; bases outside gene matches: 5. The CDR3 loop reads CASRVDRENTEAFF. In DNA form, the CDR3 reads TGTGCCAGCAGGGTAGACAGGGAGAACACTGAAGCTTTCTTT.

This clonotype was found a few times. This chain joins TRBV6-4 and TRBJ2-5, with 10 bases aligning to TRBD2. The J segment lost 4 bases and the V segment lost 0 bases, leaving 2 bases of the junction unmatched. Germline V CDR1 and CDR2: MRHNA, SNTAGT. CDR3 length: 15 residues. CDR3 loop: CASSDSAGGPETQYF. CDR3 bases: TGTGCCAGCAGTGACTCAGCGGGAGGGCCAGAGACCCAGTACTTC.

The gene calls are TRBV28 and TRBJ1-2, with unresolved D. The CDR3 consists of 11 residues. In germline, CDR1 is MDHEN, CDR2 SYDVKM. Trimming stripped 8 bases from V and 4 bases from J, with 8 bases between. CDR3 DNA sequence: TGTGCCAGCGCCCAGAGCTATGGCTACACCTTC. The encoded protein is CASAQSYGYTF.

The chain has TRBV2 and TRBJ1-2; 8 bases are shared with TRBD1. From germline, CDR1 is SNHLY and CDR2 FYNNEI. The CDR3 contains 14 residues. J gave up 3 bases and V 6 bases, and 6 bases lay outside the gene matches. For the CDR3, the DNA is TGTGCCAGCAGGCTGGACAGGGTCGACTATGGCTACACCTTC. Translation: CASRLDRVDYGYTF.

The chain couples TRBV6-1 to TRBJ2-7; 7 bases map to TRBD1. This CDR3 region has 15 residues. Germline values: CDR1 MNHNS, CDR2 SASEGT. The V segment lost 3 bases and the J segment 2 bases; nucleotides outside the gene matches: 7. The CDR3 region is CASSDIPGQTYEQYF. The CDR3 DNA follows: TGTGCCAGCAGTGATATCCCGGGACAGACCTACGAGCAGTACTTC.

The chain is built from TRBV24-1 and TRBJ2-2; either TRBD1 or TRBD2 may fit D (6 bases each). This CDR3 spans 14 amino acids. The V and J ends lost 5 bases and 5 bases respectively, with 11 bases between them. Germline CDR1 is KGHDR and CDR2 is SFDVKD. The CDR3 loop is CATSARGRTGELFF. Here the CDR3 DNA reads TGTGCCACCAGTGCTCGGGGGCGGACCGGGGAGCTGTTTTTT.

This clonotype has a handful of counts. This chain joins TRBV19 and TRBJ2-1, with D perhaps TRBD2 (6 bases). CDR3 size: 15 residues. The V end lost 3 bases, the J end lost 2 bases, and 11 bases lay between the germline ends. Per germline, CDR1 LNHDA and CDR2 SQIVND (reference sequence). The CDR3 protein is CASSIGEATYNEQFF. The CDR3 nucleotides read TGTGCCAGTAGTATTGGGGAGGCGACCTACAATGAGCAGTTCTTC.

This clonotype is labeled as medium-sized. The CDR3 DNA sequence: TGTGCCAGCGACGAAGGGGGAAAAGGCAACTATGGCTACACCTTC. Its protein product is CASDEGGKGNYGYTF. The chain recombines TRBV7-8 with TRBJ1-2; TRBD1 might be the D (6 bases). Trimming removed 8 bases at V and 2 bases at J, with 18 bases between. The CDR3 loop spans 15 amino acids. Germline V gene sequence: CDR1 SGHVS, CDR2 FQNEAQ.